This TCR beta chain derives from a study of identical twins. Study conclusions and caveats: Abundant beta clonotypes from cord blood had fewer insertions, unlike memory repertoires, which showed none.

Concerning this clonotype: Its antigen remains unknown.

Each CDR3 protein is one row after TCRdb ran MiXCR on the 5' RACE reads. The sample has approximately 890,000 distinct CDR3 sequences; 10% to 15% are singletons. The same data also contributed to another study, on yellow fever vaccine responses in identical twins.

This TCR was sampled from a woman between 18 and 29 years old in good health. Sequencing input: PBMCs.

The CDR3 region has the DNA TGTGCCAGCAGTCTATACAGGGGGAGTGAGCAGTACGTC. The encoded protein is CASSLYRGSEQYV. This rearrangement joins TRBV28 to TRBJ2-7, with TRBD1 matching over 8 bases. The V gene's germline CDR1 is MDHEN and CDR2 SYDVKM. The trim removed 5 bases at V and 7 bases at J, leaving 7 bases unmatched. This CDR3 is built from 13 residues.